The T cell receptor beta chain described here comes from a study of T cell responses to AZD1222 COVID-19 vaccine. Findings of the study overall: Repertoire sampling was restricted to post-peak T cell response timepoints.

V gave up 1 base and J gave up 7 bases, with 16 bases separating them. The CDR3 is made up of 15 amino acids. The germline V gene encodes CDR1 SGHTA and CDR2 FQGNSA. Using immunoSEQ multiplex PCR, the repertoire was profiled, and TCRdb retains in-frame clones only, with some absent. Of roughly 46,000 clones detected, about nine tenths appear once; the ten largest clones hold 20% to 25%. Notes on this clone: The antigen is not known.

The chain couples TRBV7-2 to TRBJ1-2; D is uncertain. The origin of this receptor is an adult who received the AZD1222 COVID-19 vaccine. The specimen was peripheral blood, collected 28 days after the second AZD1222 dose. CDR3 DNA: TGTGCCAGCAGCTTAGACCTTCTGGCGGTCGGTGGCTACACCTTC. Its protein product is CASSLDLLAVGGYTF.